This T cell receptor (beta chain) was documented in a study of cytomegalovirus exposure and HLA in healthy donors. For the study at large: An early release of data contained about 85 million unique TCRs, which came from HLA-typed donors. Findings of the study overall: Later analysis found that TCR beta chains associated with HLA were more clonally expanded than other, equally common chains.

This clone was detected a few times. The antigen remains undetermined. The PCR used 60 Vbeta and 13 Jbeta primers. Sequencing was performed with immunoSEQ multiplex PCR; in TCRdb, only in-frame clones are kept and a portion is missing. Of some 130,000 clones in the sample, approximately 61% were seen once. Unrecorded immune exposures were likely, despite nominal health at sampling. Germline V gene data show CDR1 as LNHNV and CDR2 as YYDKDF (reference sequence). The CDR3 covers 15 residues. V was trimmed by 2 bases and J by 1 base, leaving 8 bases between them. The genes are TRBV15 and TRBJ2-2; unclear D gene. This TCR derives from a human donor in good health. Sample: PBMCs. The CDR3 here is CATSRHTLNTGELFF. The CDR3 coding sequence is TGTGCCACCAGCAGACATACTCTGAACACCGGGGAGCTGTTTTTT. The full variable domain, rest sourced from reference TRBV15 and TRBJ2-2, is DAMVIQNPRYQVTQFGKPVTLSCSQTLNHNVMYWYQQKSSQAPKLLFHYYDKDFNNEADTPDNFQSRRPNTSFCFLDIRSPGLGDTAMYLCATSRHTLNTGELFFGEGSRLTVL.